This T cell receptor beta chain was profiled in a study of T cell responses to AZD1222 COVID-19 vaccine. Here immunoSEQ multiplex PCR was the method, and the copy in TCRdb shows in-frame clones only, minus some. The sample yields over 150,000 clones, approximately 90% seen once. The CDR3 runs 14 residues. Germline CDR1 reads SEHNR; CDR2 reads FQNEAQ (reference sequence). The germline V and J ends were trimmed by 4 bases and 4 bases, with 14 bases remaining between them. The receptor comes from an adult in good health. The starting material was peripheral blood, obtained on day 0 of AZD1222 vaccination. V usage is TRBV7-9 and J usage is TRBJ2-7; D possibly uses TRBD1 or TRBD2 (6 bases each). CDR3 DNA sequence: TGTGCCAGCAGCTGGGGGGCTCTGGGGTACGAGCAGTACTTC. As protein: CASSWGALGYEQYF.